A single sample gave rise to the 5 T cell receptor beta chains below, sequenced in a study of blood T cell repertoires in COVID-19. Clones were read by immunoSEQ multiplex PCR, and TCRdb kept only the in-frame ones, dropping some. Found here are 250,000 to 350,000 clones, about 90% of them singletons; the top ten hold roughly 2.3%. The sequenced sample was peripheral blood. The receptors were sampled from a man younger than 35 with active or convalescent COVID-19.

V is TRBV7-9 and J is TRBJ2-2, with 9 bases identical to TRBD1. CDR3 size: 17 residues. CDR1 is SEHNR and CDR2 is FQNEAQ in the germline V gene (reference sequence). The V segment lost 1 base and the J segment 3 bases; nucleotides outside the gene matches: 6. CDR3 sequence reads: CASSLGGQGFYTGELFF. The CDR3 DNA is TGTGCCAGCAGCTTAGGCGGACAGGGGTTTTACACCGGGGAGCTGTTTTTT.

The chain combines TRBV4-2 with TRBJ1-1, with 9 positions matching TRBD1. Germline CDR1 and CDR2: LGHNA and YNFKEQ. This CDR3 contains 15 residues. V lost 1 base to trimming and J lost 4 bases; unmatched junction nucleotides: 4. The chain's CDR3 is CASSQVKTGGTEAFF. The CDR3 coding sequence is TGTGCCAGCAGCCAAGTCAAGACAGGGGGCACTGAAGCTTTCTTT.

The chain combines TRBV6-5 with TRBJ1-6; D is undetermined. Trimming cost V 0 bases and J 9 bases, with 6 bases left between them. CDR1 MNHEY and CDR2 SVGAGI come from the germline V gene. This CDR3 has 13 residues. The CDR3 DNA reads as TGTGCCAGCAGTTACTCCGAGGTTTCACCCCTCCACTTT. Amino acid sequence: CASSYSEVSPLHF.

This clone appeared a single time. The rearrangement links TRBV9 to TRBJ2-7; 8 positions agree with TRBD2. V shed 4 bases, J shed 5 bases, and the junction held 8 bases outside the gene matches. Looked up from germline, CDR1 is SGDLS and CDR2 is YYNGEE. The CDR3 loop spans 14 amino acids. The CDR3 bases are TGTGCCAGCAGCCCCGGGGGGGTTCAGGACGAGCAGTACTTC. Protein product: CASSPGGVQDEQYF.

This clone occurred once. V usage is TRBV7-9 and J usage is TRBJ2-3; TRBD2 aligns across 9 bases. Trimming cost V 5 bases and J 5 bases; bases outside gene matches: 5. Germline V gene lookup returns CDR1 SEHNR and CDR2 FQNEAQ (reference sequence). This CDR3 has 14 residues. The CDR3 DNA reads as TGTGCCAGCAGCCCTAGCGGGGTGAAAGATACGCAGTATTTT. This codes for CASSPSGVKDTQYF.